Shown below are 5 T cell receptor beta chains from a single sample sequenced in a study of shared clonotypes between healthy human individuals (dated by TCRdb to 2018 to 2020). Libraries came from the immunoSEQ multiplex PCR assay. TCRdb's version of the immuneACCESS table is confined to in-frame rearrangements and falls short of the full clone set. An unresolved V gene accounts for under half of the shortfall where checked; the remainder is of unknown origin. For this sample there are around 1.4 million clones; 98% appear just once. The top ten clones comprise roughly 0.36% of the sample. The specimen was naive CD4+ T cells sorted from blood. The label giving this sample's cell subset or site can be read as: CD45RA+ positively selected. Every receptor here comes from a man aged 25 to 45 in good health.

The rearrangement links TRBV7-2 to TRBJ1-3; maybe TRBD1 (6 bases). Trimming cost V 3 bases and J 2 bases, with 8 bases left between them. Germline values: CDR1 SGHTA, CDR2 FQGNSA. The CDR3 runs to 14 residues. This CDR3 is CASSFHRAGNTIYF. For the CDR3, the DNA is TGTGCCAGCAGCTTTCACAGGGCTGGAAACACCATATATTTT.

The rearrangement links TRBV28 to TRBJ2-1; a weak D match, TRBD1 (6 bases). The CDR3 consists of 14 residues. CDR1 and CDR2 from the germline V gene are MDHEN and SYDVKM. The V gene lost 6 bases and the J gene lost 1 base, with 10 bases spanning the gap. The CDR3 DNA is TGTGCCAGCAGGGGGGCCGGGTCCTACAATGAGCAGTTCTTC. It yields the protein CASRGAGSYNEQFF. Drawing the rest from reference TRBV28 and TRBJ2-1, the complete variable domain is DVKVTQSSRYLVKRTGEKVFLECVQDMDHENMFWYRQDPGLGLRLIYFSYDVKMKEKGDIPEGYSVSREKKERFSLILESASTNQTSMYLCASRGAGSYNEQFFGPGTRLTVL.

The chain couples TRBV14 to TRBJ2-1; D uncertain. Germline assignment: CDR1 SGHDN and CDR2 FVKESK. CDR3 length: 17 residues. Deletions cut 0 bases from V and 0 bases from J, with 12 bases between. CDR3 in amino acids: CASSQDVSGSSYNEQFF. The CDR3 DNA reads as TGTGCCAGCAGCCAAGATGTCTCGGGCAGCTCCTACAATGAGCAGTTCTTC. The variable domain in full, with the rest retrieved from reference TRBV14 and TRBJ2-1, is EAGVTQFPSHSVIEKGQTVTLRCDPISGHDNLYWYRRVMGKEIKFLLHFVKESKQDESGMPNNRFLAERTGGTYSTLKVQPAELEDSGVYFCASSQDVSGSSYNEQFFGPGTRLTVL.

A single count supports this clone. The CDR3 DNA follows: TGTGCCTGGAATAGGGACAGCCGAGGCACTGAAGCTTTCTTT. Protein sequence: CAWNRDSRGTEAFF. V is TRBV30 and J is TRBJ1-1; 7 bases match TRBD1. The CDR3 totals 14 residues. Germline CDR1 reads GTSNPN; CDR2 reads SVGIG (reference sequence). Germline trimming cut 4 bases from V and 4 bases from J; bases unmatched to any gene: 9.

DNA of the CDR3: TGTGCCAGTAGTATAGCCACTAGCAGACTACAGGTAACGCAGTATTTT. Protein sequence: CASSIATSRLQVTQYF. The chain joins TRBV19 to TRBJ2-3; a weak D match, TRBD2 (6 bases). The CDR3 runs 16 residues. The germline gives CDR1 LNHDA, CDR2 SQIVND (reference sequence). Trimming shortened V by 1 base and J by 9 bases, and 20 bases separated the two germline ends.